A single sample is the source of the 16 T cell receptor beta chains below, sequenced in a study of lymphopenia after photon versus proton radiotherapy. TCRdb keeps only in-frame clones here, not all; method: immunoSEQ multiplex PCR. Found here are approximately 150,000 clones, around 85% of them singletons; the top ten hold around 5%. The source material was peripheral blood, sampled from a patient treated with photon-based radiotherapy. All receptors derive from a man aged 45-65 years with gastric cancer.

The CDR3 protein is CASRVDSFNEQFF. The CDR3 bases are TGTGCCAGCAGAGTGGACAGCTTCAATGAGCAGTTCTTC. V is TRBV2 and J is TRBJ2-1; weak D call: TRBD1 (6 bases). The CDR3 runs to 13 residues. Per the germline V gene, CDR1 is SNHLY and CDR2 is FYNNEI. The V end lost 6 bases, the J end lost 6 bases, and 12 bases lay between the germline ends.

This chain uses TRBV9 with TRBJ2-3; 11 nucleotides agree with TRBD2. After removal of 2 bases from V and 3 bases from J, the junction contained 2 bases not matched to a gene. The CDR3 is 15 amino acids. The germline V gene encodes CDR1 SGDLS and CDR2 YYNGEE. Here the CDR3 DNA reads TGTGCCAGCAGCGTTAGACTAGCGGGGACAGATACGCAGTATTTT. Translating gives CASSVRLAGTDTQYF.

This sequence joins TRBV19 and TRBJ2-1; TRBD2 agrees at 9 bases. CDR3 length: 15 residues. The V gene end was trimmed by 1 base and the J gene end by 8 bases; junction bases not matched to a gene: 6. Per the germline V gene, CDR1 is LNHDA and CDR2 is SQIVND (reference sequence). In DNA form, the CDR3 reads TGTGCCAGTAGTATAGTTAGCGGGAGAGGGTATGAGCAGTTCTTC. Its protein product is CASSIVSGRGYEQFF.

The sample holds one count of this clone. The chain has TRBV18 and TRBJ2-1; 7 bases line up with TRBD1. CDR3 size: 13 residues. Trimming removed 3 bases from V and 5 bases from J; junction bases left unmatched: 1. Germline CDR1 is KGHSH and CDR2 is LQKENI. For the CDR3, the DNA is TGTGCCAGCTCACCCGGGACAGACAATGAGCAGTTCTTC. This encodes CASSPGTDNEQFF. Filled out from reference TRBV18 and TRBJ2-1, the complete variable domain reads NAGVMQNPRHLVRRRGQEARLRCSPMKGHSHVYWYRQLPEEGLKFMVYLQKENIIDESGMPKERFSAEFPKEGPSILRIQQVVRGDSAAYFCASSPGTDNEQFFGPGTRLTVL.

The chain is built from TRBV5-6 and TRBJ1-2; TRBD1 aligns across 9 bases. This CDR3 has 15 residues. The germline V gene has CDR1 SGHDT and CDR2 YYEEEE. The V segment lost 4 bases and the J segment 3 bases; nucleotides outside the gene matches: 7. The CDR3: CASSGYRDRDYGYTF. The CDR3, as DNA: TGTGCCAGCAGCGGCTACCGGGACAGGGACTATGGCTACACCTTC.

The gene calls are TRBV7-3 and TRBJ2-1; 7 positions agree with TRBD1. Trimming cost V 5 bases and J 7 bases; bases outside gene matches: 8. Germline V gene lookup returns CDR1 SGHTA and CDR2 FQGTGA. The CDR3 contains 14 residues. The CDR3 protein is CASSPGQVGNEQFF. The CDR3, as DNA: TGTGCCAGCAGCCCCGGACAGGTAGGGAATGAGCAGTTCTTC.

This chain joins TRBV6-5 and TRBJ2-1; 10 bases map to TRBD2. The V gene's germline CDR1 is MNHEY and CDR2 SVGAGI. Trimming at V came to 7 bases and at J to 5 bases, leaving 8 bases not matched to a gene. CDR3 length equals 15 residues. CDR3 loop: CASTRGTSGNNEQFF. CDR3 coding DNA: TGTGCCAGCACCCGCGGAACTAGCGGGAACAATGAGCAGTTCTTC.

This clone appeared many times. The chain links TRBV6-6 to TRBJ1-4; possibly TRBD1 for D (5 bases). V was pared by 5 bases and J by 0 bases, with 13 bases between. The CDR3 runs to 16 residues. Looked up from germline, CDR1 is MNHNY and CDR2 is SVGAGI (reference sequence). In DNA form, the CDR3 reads TGTGCCAGCAGTACAAGGGGTTTGGCAACTAATGAAAAACTGTTTTTT. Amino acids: CASSTRGLATNEKLFF.

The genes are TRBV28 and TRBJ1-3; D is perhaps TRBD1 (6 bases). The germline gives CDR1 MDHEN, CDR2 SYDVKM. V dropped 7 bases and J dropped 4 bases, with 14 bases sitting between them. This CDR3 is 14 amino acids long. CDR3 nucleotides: TGTGCCAGCACCACAGGCGGGGGCGGAAACACCATATATTTT. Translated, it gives CASTTGGGGNTIYF.

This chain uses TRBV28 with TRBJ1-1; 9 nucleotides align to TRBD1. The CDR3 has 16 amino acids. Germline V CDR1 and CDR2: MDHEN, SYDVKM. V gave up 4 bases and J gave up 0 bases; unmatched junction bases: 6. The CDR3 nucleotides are TGTGCCAGCAGTTCAACGGACAGGGGCGTGAACACTGAAGCTTTCTTT. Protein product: CASSSTDRGVNTEAFF. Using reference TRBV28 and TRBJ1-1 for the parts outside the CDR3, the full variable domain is DVKVTQSSRYLVKRTGEKVFLECVQDMDHENMFWYRQDPGLGLRLIYFSYDVKMKEKGDIPEGYSVSREKKERFSLILESASTNQTSMYLCASSSTDRGVNTEAFFGQGTRLTVV.

The CDR3: CASSDPREAFF. The CDR3 DNA sequence: TGTGCCAGCAGTGATCCTCGTGAAGCTTTCTTT. The chain is built from TRBV2 and TRBJ1-1; unclear D gene. The CDR3 sequence is 11 residues long. V was clipped by 3 bases and J by 7 bases, with 6 bases between them. The germline V gene has CDR1 SNHLY and CDR2 FYNNEI.

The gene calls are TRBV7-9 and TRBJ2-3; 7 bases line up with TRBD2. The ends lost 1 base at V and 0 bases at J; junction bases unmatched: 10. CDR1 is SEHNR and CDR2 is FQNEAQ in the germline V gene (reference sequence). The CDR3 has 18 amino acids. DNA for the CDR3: TGTGCCAGCAGCTTAGGGCTAGCGGTGGTCTCTAGCACAGATACGCAGTATTTT. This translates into CASSLGLAVVSSTDTQYF.

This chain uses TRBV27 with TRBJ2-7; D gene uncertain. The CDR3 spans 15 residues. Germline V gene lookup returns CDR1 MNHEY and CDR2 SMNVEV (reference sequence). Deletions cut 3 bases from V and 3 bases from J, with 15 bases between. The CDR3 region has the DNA TGTGCCAGCAGTTTTGGCAGTTGGGCGTTCTACGAGCAGTACTTC. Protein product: CASSFGSWAFYEQYF.

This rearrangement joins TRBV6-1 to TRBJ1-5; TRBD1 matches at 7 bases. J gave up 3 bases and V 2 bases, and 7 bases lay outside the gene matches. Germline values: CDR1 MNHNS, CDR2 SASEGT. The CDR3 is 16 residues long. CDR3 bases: TGTGCCAGCAGTGAACGCCTCGACAGGGTCAATCAGCCCCAGCATTTT. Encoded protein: CASSERLDRVNQPQHF.

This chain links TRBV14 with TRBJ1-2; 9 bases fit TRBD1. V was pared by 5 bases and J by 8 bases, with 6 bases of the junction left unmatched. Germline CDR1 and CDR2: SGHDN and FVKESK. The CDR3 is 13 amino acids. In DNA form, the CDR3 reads TGTGCCAGCAGCTGGGGACAGGGAGGCGGCTACACCTTC. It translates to CASSWGQGGGYTF.

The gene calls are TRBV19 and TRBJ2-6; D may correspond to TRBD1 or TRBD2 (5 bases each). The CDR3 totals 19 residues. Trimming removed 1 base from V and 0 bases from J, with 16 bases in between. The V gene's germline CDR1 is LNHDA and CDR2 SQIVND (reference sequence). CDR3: CASSIGPGLLGSGANVLTF. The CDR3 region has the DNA TGTGCCAGTAGTATAGGACCGGGGCTCCTGGGCTCTGGGGCCAACGTCCTGACTTTC.